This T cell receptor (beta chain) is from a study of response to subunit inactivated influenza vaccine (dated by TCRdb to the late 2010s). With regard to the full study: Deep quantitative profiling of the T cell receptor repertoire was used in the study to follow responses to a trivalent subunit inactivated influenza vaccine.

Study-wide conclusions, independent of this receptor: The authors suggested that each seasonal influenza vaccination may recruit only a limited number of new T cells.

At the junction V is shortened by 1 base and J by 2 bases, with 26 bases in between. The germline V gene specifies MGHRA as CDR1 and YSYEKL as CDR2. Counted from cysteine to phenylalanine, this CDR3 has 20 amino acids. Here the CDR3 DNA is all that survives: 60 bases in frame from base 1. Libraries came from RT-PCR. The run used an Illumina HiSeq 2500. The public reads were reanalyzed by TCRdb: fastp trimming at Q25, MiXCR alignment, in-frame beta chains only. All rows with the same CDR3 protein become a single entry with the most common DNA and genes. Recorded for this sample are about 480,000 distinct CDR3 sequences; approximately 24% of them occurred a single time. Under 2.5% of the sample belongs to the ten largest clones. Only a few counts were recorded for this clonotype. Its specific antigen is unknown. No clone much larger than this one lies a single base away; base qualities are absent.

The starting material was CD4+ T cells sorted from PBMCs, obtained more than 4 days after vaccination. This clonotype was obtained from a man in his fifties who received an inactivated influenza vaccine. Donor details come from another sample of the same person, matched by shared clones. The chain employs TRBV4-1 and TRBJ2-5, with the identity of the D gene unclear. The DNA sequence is TGCGCCAGCAGCCAAGTTGGTCTCGGGTTTGCTCGCTTAGGGCAAGAGACCCAGTACTTC. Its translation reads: CASSQVGLGFARLGQETQYF.